Sequencing of this T cell receptor beta chain was carried out in a study of cytotoxic CD8 clonotypes in ibrutinib-treated CLL. Across the study: The patients, roughly ten relapsed/refractory and approximately 14 treatment-naive, included around 17 who were IGHV unmutated. Study-level findings and limits: Against age-matched healthy donors, baseline clonality ran higher and tracked circulating CD8+ T-cell counts.

Germline CDR1 is SEHNR and CDR2 is FQNEAQ (reference sequence). This CDR3 spans 14 amino acids. With V trimmed by 4 bases and J by 4 bases, 2 bases remained unmatched. Some clones are missing from TCRdb's copy, which holds only in-frame ones; the method was immunoSEQ multiplex PCR. The table shows 15,000 to 20,000 clones, with approximately 67% occurring only once. Worth noting for this clone: Its specificity is unknown.

The chain recombines TRBV7-9 with TRBJ2-5, with TRBD1 matching 11 bases. The sequence was obtained from a human donor with chronic lymphocytic leukemia. The sequences come from PBMCs, collected before ibrutinib treatment. The CDR3 nucleotides are TGTGCCAGCAGCTCGGGGACAGGGGGAGAGACCCAGTACTTC. Protein sequence: CASSSGTGGETQYF. Full variable domain (remainder filled in from reference TRBV7-9 and TRBJ2-5): DTGVSQNPRHKITKRGQNVTFRCDPISEHNRLYWYRQTLGQGPEFLTYFQNEAQLEKSRLLSDRFSAERPKGSFSTLEIQRTEQGDSAMYLCASSSGTGGETQYFGPGTRLLVL.